Described below is a single TCR beta chain sequence and its context. The target of this receptor is not known. Qualities for individual bases were not recorded, and no much larger clone is one base off. Library method: 5' RACE. Sequencing took place on a NextSeq 500. The TCR library protocol attached unique molecular identifiers to individual cDNA molecules to correct for sequencing error and PCR bias. Both TCR alpha and beta chains were sequenced, and tight co-correlation was observed between alpha and beta sequence abundances in each sample. Under the source paper's analysis protocol: V gene, J gene and CDR3 annotation of TCR sequences was performed with Decombinator V4. TCRs were defined as expanded if a significant change between any two time points was detected under a Poisson model with p below 0.0001. TCR abundances were normalised to the total number of TCRs sequenced in each sample and reported as counts per million. TRAV1-2 paired with TRAJ12, TRAJ20 or TRAJ33 defined MAIT TCRs, while TRAV10 paired with TRAJ18 defined iNKT TCRs. VDJdb, accessed 1 November 2021, was searched for CMV, EBV and SARS-CoV-2 annotated TCRs, with TCRs annotated for multiple antigens excluded. TCRdb took the public reads, trimmed them with fastp at Q25, ran MiXCR for clone calling and kept in-frame beta chains. Each record represents a unique CDR3 protein, reported with the most common genes and DNA among its rows. In this record, the V and J calls reflect TCRdb's handling and not the investigators' own analysis. The sample has about 98,000 distinct CDR3 sequences on record, around an eighth of them singletons. 5.5% to 8% of the sample is in the top ten clones.

The junction shows trimming of 7 bases on V and 6 bases on J, plus 22 bases between the germline ends. The CDR3 sequence holds 15 residues, the cysteine and phenylalanine included. Just CDR3 DNA is preserved here, 45 bases in frame from base 1. CDR1 is given as SQVTM and CDR2 as ANQGSEA, both from the germline V gene. The record originates from a study of early T cells in non-severe SARS-CoV-2 infection (dated by TCRdb to the early 2020s). Context from the whole study: Bulk RNA from unsorted whole blood was used for TCR sequencing, so alpha and beta chains could not be paired.

The paper as a whole reports these results and caveats: VDJdb matching was skewed toward anti-spike CD8 responses and likely underestimated virus-specific expansions, missing private and CD4 specificities.

Set within a cohort of healthcare workers in London, UK, this nested case-control study involved weekly PCR testing of nasopharyngeal swabs along with blood sampling. Healthcare workers were recruited between 23 and 31 March 2020, during the week of the UK lockdown, and were followed weekly for up to about 16 weeks. Input material: whole blood. The source is an adult who was a healthcare worker with PCR-confirmed SARS-CoV-2 infection or an uninfected control (not recorded which). The V and J genes are TRBV29-1 and TRBJ2-4; the D gene is tentatively TRBD1 or TRBD2, each matching 5 bases. Here the CDR3 is given as CSGGDRRLGVNIQYF. The DNA sequence follows: TGCAGCGGGGGAGACCGGCGGTTGGGGGTAAACATTCAGTACTTC.